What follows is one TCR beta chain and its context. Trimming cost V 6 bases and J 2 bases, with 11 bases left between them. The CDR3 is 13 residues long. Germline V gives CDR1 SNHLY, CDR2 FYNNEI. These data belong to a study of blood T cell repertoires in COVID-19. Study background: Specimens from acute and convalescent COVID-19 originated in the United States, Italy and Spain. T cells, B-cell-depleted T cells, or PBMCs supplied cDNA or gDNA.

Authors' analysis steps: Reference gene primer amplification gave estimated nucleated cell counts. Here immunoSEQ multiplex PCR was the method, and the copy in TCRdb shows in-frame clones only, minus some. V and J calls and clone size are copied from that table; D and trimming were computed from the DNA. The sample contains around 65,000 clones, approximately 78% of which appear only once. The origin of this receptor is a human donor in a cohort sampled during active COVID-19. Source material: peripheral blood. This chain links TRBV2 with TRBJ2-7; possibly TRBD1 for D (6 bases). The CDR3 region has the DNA TGTGCCAGCAGCCGGGACATCGCCTACGAGCAGTACTTC. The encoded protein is CASSRDIAYEQYF.